These 30 T cell receptor beta chains originate from one sample sequenced in a study of shared clonotypes between healthy human individuals. Libraries were prepared by immunoSEQ multiplex PCR; TCRdb keeps only in-frame clonotypes and omits some of them. Of about 2.4 million clones listed, around 94% are singletons. The specimen was naive CD4+ T cells sorted from blood. The subset denotes: CD45RA+ positively selected. The receptor set was obtained from a man younger than 35 in good health.

The chain is built from TRBV19 and TRBJ1-5; tentative D call: TRBD1 (5 bases). V lost 6 bases and J 6 bases, leaving 18 bases between the germline ends. The CDR3 totals 15 residues. CDR1 and CDR2 (germline): LNHDA, SQIVND (reference sequence). The CDR3 nucleotides are TGTGCCAGTAGCCCCTGGGCCAGGGAAGGTCAGCCCCAGCATTTT. Amino acids: CASSPWAREGQPQHF.

This clone was observed a handful of times. The chain recombines TRBV5-1 with TRBJ2-1, with 10 bases that match TRBD2. Germline V gives CDR1 SGHRS, CDR2 YFSETQ. V lost 7 bases and J lost 0; bases outside the gene matches: 10. This CDR3 is built from 17 residues. CDR3 nucleotide sequence: TGCGCCAGCGAAACGTTTCCTAGCGGGAGCTCCTACAATGAGCAGTTCTTC. Translation gives CASETFPSGSSYNEQFF. The complete variable domain, with remaining parts taken from reference TRBV5-1 and TRBJ2-1, reads KAGVTQTPRYLIKTRGQQVTLSCSPISGHRSVSWYQQTPGQGLQFLFEYFSETQRNKGNFPGRFSGRQFSNSRSEMNVSTLELGDSALYLCASETFPSGSSYNEQFFGPGTRLTVL.

This clone was recorded only once. The V and J genes are TRBV18 and TRBJ1-4, with 9 nucleotides matching TRBD1. The germline CDR1 and CDR2 sequences are KGHSH and LQKENI. The ends lost 2 bases at V and 6 bases at J; junction bases unmatched: 7. The CDR3 has 16 residues. CDR3 sequence (DNA): TGTGCCAGCTCACCAATAGGGGGACAGGGAGATGAAAAACTGTTTTTT. Translating gives CASSPIGGQGDEKLFF.

This chain links TRBV28 with TRBJ2-5; the match to TRBD1 covers 12 bases. The ends lost 6 bases at V and 2 bases at J; junction bases unmatched: 4. This CDR3 is built from 15 residues. Germline values: CDR1 MDHEN, CDR2 SYDVKM. The CDR3 coding sequence is TGTGCCAGCAGCCTGGGACAGGGGGCTCAAGAGACCCAGTACTTC. This sequence encodes CASSLGQGAQETQYF.

The J gene is TRBJ1-5, the V gene TRBV19; maybe TRBD1 (6 bases). The germline V gene has CDR1 LNHDA and CDR2 SQIVND (reference sequence). Trimming stripped 6 bases from V and 2 bases from J, with 11 bases between. CDR3 size: 14 residues. Here the CDR3 DNA reads TGTGCCAGTAGCCCGGACAGACGCAATCAGCCCCAGCATTTT. This translates into CASSPDRRNQPQHF.

The V gene is TRBV20-1, the J gene TRBJ2-3; D ambiguous. There are 11 residues in the CDR3. CDR1 is DFQATT, CDR2 SNEGSKA, per germline (reference sequence). V shed 2 bases and J shed 6 bases, with 6 bases lying between them. The CDR3 DNA reads as TGCAGTGCTAGAAAGGAGGATACGCAGTATTTT. Residues: CSARKEDTQYF.

This clone was picked up one time. V usage is TRBV6-4 and J usage is TRBJ2-1; D may be TRBD2 (6 bases). V dropped 6 bases and J dropped 5 bases, with 20 bases sitting between them. Germline CDR1 MRHNA, CDR2 SNTAGT. The CDR3 spans 16 residues. This chain's CDR3 is CASSQTWGLQNNEQFF. In DNA form, the CDR3 reads TGTGCCAGCAGCCAGACTTGGGGACTTCAAAACAATGAGCAGTTCTTC.

This rearrangement joins TRBV10-3 to TRBJ1-3; a weak D match, TRBD1 (5 bases). CDR3 size: 17 residues. CDR1 is ENHRY, CDR2 SYGVKD, per germline. V lost 3 bases to trimming and J lost 0 bases, with 15 bases between them. This CDR3 is CAISDPSGTGSGNTIYF. DNA of the CDR3: TGTGCCATCAGTGACCCAAGCGGGACGGGCTCTGGAAACACCATATATTTT.

About this clone: Other nucleotide sequences in the sample specify the same CDR3. The chain joins TRBV5-4 to TRBJ1-6; D possibly corresponds to TRBD1 (5 bases). The CDR3 extends over 15 amino acids. V lost 0 bases to trimming and J lost 7 bases, with 11 bases between them. The germline V gene has CDR1 SGHNT and CDR2 YYREEE (reference sequence). This chain's CDR3 is CASSLGTGLNSPLHF. The CDR3 coding sequence is TGTGCCAGCAGCTTGGGGACGGGACTCAATTCACCCCTCCACTTT.

The chain links TRBV5-1 to TRBJ2-5; 9 nucleotides align to TRBD1. The V and J ends lost 0 bases and 10 bases, in that order; junction bases with no gene match: 10. The CDR3 spans 15 residues. CDR1 and CDR2 (germline): SGHRS, YFSETQ. The CDR3 loop is CASSLDGTGRQIQYF. CDR3 nucleotides: TGCGCCAGCAGCTTGGATGGGACAGGGAGGCAGATCCAGTACTTC.

This chain links TRBV29-1 with TRBJ1-5; 7 bases are a match to TRBD1. This CDR3 comprises 13 residues. The V and J ends lost 7 bases and 8 bases, in that order; junction bases with no gene match: 11. Germline assignment: CDR1 SQVTM and CDR2 ANQGSEA. CDR3 protein: CSARTGELEPQHF. CDR3 DNA: TGCAGCGCCCGGACAGGCGAACTCGAGCCCCAGCATTTT.

J is TRBJ1-2 and V is TRBV27; no reliable D call. Germline V CDR1 and CDR2: MNHEY, SMNVEV (reference sequence). CDR3 length: 13 residues. V dropped 8 bases and J dropped 4 bases, with 14 bases sitting between them. CDR3 nucleotides: TGTGCCAGCGGGTGGGTAGGTAGCTATGGCTACACCTTC. Amino acid sequence: CASGWVGSYGYTF.

This chain connects TRBV25-1 to TRBJ2-1, with 8 bases identical to TRBD1. The germline gives CDR1 MGHDK, CDR2 SYGVNS. The V segment lost 6 bases and the J segment 9 bases; nucleotides outside the gene matches: 16. This CDR3 region has 16 residues. The CDR3 DNA sequence: TGTGCCAGCAGAACGACAGGGGCCGGTTTGGGGGGTGAGCAGTTCTTC. It yields the protein CASRTTGAGLGGEQFF.

This chain joins TRBV5-1 and TRBJ2-1, with 7 bases identical to TRBD1. The V gene end was trimmed by 6 bases and the J gene end by 6 bases; junction bases not matched to a gene: 6. In germline, CDR1 is SGHRS, CDR2 YFSETQ. CDR3 length: 13 amino acids. The CDR3 here is CASKVEGANEQFF. The CDR3 DNA reads as TGCGCCAGCAAGGTAGAGGGGGCCAATGAGCAGTTCTTC.

V usage is TRBV30 and J usage is TRBJ2-7; TRBD1 aligns across 7 bases. V was clipped by 4 bases and J by 5 bases; unmatched bases: 8. The CDR3 length is 13 residues. The germline CDR1 and CDR2 sequences are GTSNPN and SVGIG (reference sequence). CDR3 in amino acids: CAWIRAGGNEQYF. In nucleotides, the CDR3 is TGTGCCTGGATTAGGGCAGGGGGAAACGAGCAGTACTTC.

This chain uses TRBV11-3 with TRBJ2-2; D uncertain. The CDR3 covers 12 residues. In germline, CDR1 is SGHNT, CDR2 YENEEA. Trimming shortened V by 5 bases and J by 5 bases, and 6 bases separated the two germline ends. The DNA for the CDR3 is TGTGCCAGCAGCCAGGAGACCGGGGAGCTGTTTTTT. It specifies CASSQETGELFF.

The chain uses TRBV2 and TRBJ2-5, with D possibly being TRBD2 (5 bases). V lost 6 bases to trimming and J lost 1 base, with 9 bases between them. The CDR3 is 13 amino acids. The germline V gene encodes CDR1 SNHLY and CDR2 FYNNEI. CDR3 in amino acids: CASRRRVQETQYF. The CDR3 DNA sequence: TGTGCCAGCAGGAGGCGGGTCCAAGAGACCCAGTACTTC.

The chain joins TRBV7-9 to TRBJ2-7; TRBD1 or TRBD2 may be the D gene (5 bases each). Trimming shortened V by 2 bases and J by 6 bases, and 8 bases separated the two germline ends. The CDR3 totals 12 residues. Germline values: CDR1 SEHNR, CDR2 FQNEAQ (reference sequence). CDR3 residues: CASSLNGGEQYF. DNA for the CDR3: TGTGCCAGCAGCTTAAATGGGGGCGAGCAGTACTTC.

J is TRBJ2-5 and V is TRBV6-5; D remains unclear. Trimming removed 5 bases from V and 3 bases from J, with 10 bases in between. CDR1 and CDR2 from the germline V gene are MNHEY and SVGAGI. This CDR3 is 13 amino acids long. CDR3 in DNA: TGTGCCAGCAGTAGAATTAGGGAAGAGACCCAGTACTTC. It translates to CASSRIREETQYF.

This chain uses TRBV6-5 with TRBJ1-6; TRBD1 might be the D (5 bases). Deletions cut 5 bases from V and 7 bases from J, with 12 bases between. Germline V gene data show CDR1 as MNHEY and CDR2 as SVGAGI. The CDR3 has 14 residues. CDR3: CASSRRVENSPLHF. Written as DNA, the CDR3 is TGTGCCAGCAGTCGCAGGGTGGAGAATTCACCCCTCCACTTT.

The V gene is TRBV18, the J gene TRBJ1-5; D is unresolved. Trimming left V 6 bases short and J 0 bases short, with 9 bases between. Per germline, CDR1 KGHSH and CDR2 LQKENI. The CDR3 is 14 amino acids. The CDR3 here is CASSRLYSNQPQHF. The CDR3 bases are TGTGCCAGCTCGAGACTTTATAGCAATCAGCCCCAGCATTTT. Complete variable domain (other parts from reference TRBV18 and TRBJ1-5): NAGVMQNPRHLVRRRGQEARLRCSPMKGHSHVYWYRQLPEEGLKFMVYLQKENIIDESGMPKERFSAEFPKEGPSILRIQQVVRGDSAAYFCASSRLYSNQPQHFGDGTRLSIL.

The rearrangement joins TRBV27 to TRBJ1-1; D call uncertain. Germline CDR1 and CDR2: MNHEY and SMNVEV (reference sequence). This CDR3 comprises 13 residues. Trimming left V 4 bases short and J 11 bases short, with 17 bases between. CDR3 protein: CASSSPGPLGAFF. The CDR3 DNA follows: TGTGCCAGCAGTTCGCCCGGACCGCTGGGGGCTTTCTTT.

A remark on this clone: Distinct nucleotide sequences in the sample also encode this CDR3. The rearrangement links TRBV4-1 to TRBJ2-1, with TRBD2 matching over 10 bases. The CDR3 extends over 14 amino acids. Germline V gives CDR1 MGHRA, CDR2 YSYEKL. The ends lost 8 bases at V and 4 bases at J; junction bases unmatched: 5. The DNA for the CDR3 is TGCGCCAGCTCCCGGACTAGCGGTTACAATGAGCAGTTCTTC. As protein: CASSRTSGYNEQFF.

The CDR3 nucleotides read TGCGCCAGCAGCCTCGGACCGGGGGTCCAAGAGACCCAGTACTTC. It translates to CASSLGPGVQETQYF. The chain joins TRBV4-3 to TRBJ2-5; tentative D call: TRBD2 (6 bases). V gave up 4 bases and J gave up 1 base, with 13 bases separating them. This CDR3 comprises 15 residues. CDR1 is LGHNA, CDR2 YSLEER, per germline.

V is TRBV7-6 and J is TRBJ2-1; D call uncertain. This CDR3 is built from 11 residues. Germline lookup yields CDR1 SGHVS and CDR2 FNYEAQ. V was pared by 2 bases and J by 9 bases, with 5 bases between. The CDR3, as DNA: TGTGCCAGCAGCTTATCTGGTGAGCAGTTCTTC. Translated: CASSLSGEQFF.

The V call is TRBV27, the J call TRBJ2-3; 7 nucleotides align to TRBD2. The V gene end was trimmed by 5 bases and the J gene end by 3 bases; junction bases not matched to a gene: 5. The germline V gene has CDR1 MNHEY and CDR2 SMNVEV (reference sequence). The CDR3 sequence is 14 residues long. CDR3 sequence (DNA): TGTGCCAGCAGTCGACTAGCCCGGACAGATACGCAGTATTTT. This codes for CASSRLARTDTQYF.

The rearrangement uses TRBV9 and TRBJ2-3; 8 nucleotides align to TRBD1. This CDR3 has 15 residues. Trimming at V came to 3 bases and at J to 1 base, leaving 4 bases not matched to a gene. Germline V gene lookup returns CDR1 SGDLS and CDR2 YYNGEE. CDR3 region: CASSATGEGTDTQYF. CDR3 coding DNA: TGTGCCAGCAGCGCGACAGGGGAAGGCACAGATACGCAGTATTTT.

This chain uses TRBV27 with TRBJ2-7; D tentatively fits TRBD1 or TRBD2 (5 bases each). The CDR3 totals 13 residues. Deletions cut 10 bases from V and 6 bases from J, with 19 bases between. From germline, CDR1 is MNHEY and CDR2 SMNVEV (reference sequence). DNA for the CDR3: TGTGCCATCTCCGGGCCAGGGACGGGCGAGCAGTACTTC. Translation: CAISGPGTGEQYF.

The chain has TRBV9 and TRBJ2-2; possibly TRBD1 or TRBD2 for D (5 bases each). The germline V gene has CDR1 SGDLS and CDR2 YYNGEE. The ends were cut back, 0 bases at V and 4 bases at J, with 10 bases in the middle. The CDR3 runs to 15 residues. DNA for the CDR3: TGTGCCAGCAGCGTAGGTGGGGGATCCACCGGGGAGCTGTTTTTT. This gives the protein CASSVGGGSTGELFF.

The chain has TRBV7-9 and TRBJ2-7, with 11 bases fitting TRBD2. The junction had 13 bases not matched to a gene; V was cut back by 4 bases and J by 2 bases. Germline V CDR1 and CDR2: SEHNR, FQNEAQ (reference sequence). The CDR3 runs to 18 residues. The CDR3 loop is CASSSPFLLAGVTYEQYF. CDR3 nucleotide sequence: TGTGCCAGCAGCTCCCCTTTCTTACTAGCGGGAGTAACCTACGAGCAGTACTTC.